Below, 24 T cell receptor beta chains from the same sample are listed, as sequenced in a study of T cell responses to AZD1222 COVID-19 vaccine. The data were produced by immunoSEQ multiplex PCR, yet TCRdb's version contains in-frame clones alone and is incomplete. The sample records some 96,000 clones, about 87% being singletons. The specimen was peripheral blood, collected on day 0 of AZD1222 vaccination. All receptors come from an adult in good health.

CDR3 sequence (DNA): TGCGCCAGCAGTTATAGCGGGAGGTCCTACAATGAGCAGTTCTTC. Protein product: CASSYSGRSYNEQFF. This chain links TRBV5-1 with TRBJ2-1; 10 nucleotides match TRBD2. With 5 bases clipped from V and 1 base from J, the junction kept 3 bases outside the gene matches. Germline CDR1 and CDR2: SGHRS and YFSETQ. The CDR3 covers 15 residues.

The rearrangement links TRBV12-5 to TRBJ1-5; 7 bases fit TRBD1. The ends lost 2 bases at V and 6 bases at J; junction bases unmatched: 4. Per the germline V gene, CDR1 is LGHNT and CDR2 is FRNRAP. The CDR3 loop spans 14 amino acids. CDR3 in DNA: TGTGCTAGTGGTTTGACATACAGGGGTCAGCCCCAGCATTTT. This codes for CASGLTYRGQPQHF.

V and J are TRBV6-5 and TRBJ2-7; 8 bases are shared with TRBD1. V gave up 6 bases and J gave up 0 bases; unmatched junction bases: 7. The CDR3 is 15 residues long. Germline V lookup: CDR1 MNHEY, CDR2 SVGAGI. CDR3 loop: CASSPGGYSSYEQYF. The DNA of the CDR3 is TGTGCCAGCAGCCCAGGGGGCTATAGCTCCTACGAGCAGTACTTC.

The rearrangement joins TRBV30 to TRBJ1-5; D is perhaps TRBD1 (5 bases). The CDR3 has 14 residues. Germline values: CDR1 GTSNPN, CDR2 SVGIG (reference sequence). Trimming removed 5 bases from V and 0 bases from J, with 11 bases in between. DNA of the CDR3: TGTGCCTGGTCTTTGGGGGGTAGCAATCAGCCCCAGCATTTT. This codes for CAWSLGGSNQPQHF.

The chain links TRBV7-9 to TRBJ1-2; D call uncertain. Trimming pared 1 base from V and 1 base from J, leaving 7 bases between. CDR1 and CDR2 (germline): SEHNR, FQNEAQ (reference sequence). This CDR3 contains 14 residues. The CDR3 nucleotides are TGTGCCAGCAGCTTAGGCCAGATTAACTATGGCTACACCTTC. Its protein product is CASSLGQINYGYTF.

V usage is TRBV30 and J usage is TRBJ2-7, with TRBD2 matching 7 bases. Trimming took 4 bases from V and 4 from J; bases not matched to a gene: 13. Germline V gives CDR1 GTSNPN, CDR2 SVGIG (reference sequence). The CDR3 is 15 residues long. CDR3 in amino acids: CAWTGLGLVNYEQYF. The CDR3 bases are TGTGCCTGGACCGGGCTTGGACTAGTGAATTACGAGCAGTACTTC.

This clone was seen just once. The chain couples TRBV25-1 to TRBJ2-2; TRBD1 is a possible D gene (5 bases). Looked up from germline, CDR1 is MGHDK and CDR2 is SYGVNS. V lost 3 bases to trimming and J lost 0 bases, with 8 bases between them. The CDR3 contains 15 residues. The CDR3 loop reads CASSDLTANTGELFF. The CDR3 DNA sequence: TGTGCCAGCAGTGACCTGACAGCGAACACCGGGGAGCTGTTTTTT.

V gene TRBV27 combines with J gene TRBJ1-4, with D possibly matching TRBD1 (5 bases). The CDR3 is 13 residues long. V was cut by 3 bases and J by 8 bases, with 10 bases left in between. Per germline, CDR1 MNHEY and CDR2 SMNVEV (reference sequence). The chain's CDR3 is CASSFGHREKLFF. The CDR3 DNA sequence: TGTGCCAGCAGTTTTGGACACCGAGAAAAACTGTTTTTT.

V gene TRBV19 combines with J gene TRBJ1-1, with D perhaps matching TRBD1 (6 bases). Germline CDR1 reads LNHDA; CDR2 reads SQIVND (reference sequence). Trimming removed 7 bases at V and 2 bases at J, with 11 bases between. This CDR3 contains 13 residues. The DNA of the CDR3 is TGTGCCAGTAACAGGGTTTTAAACACTGAAGCTTTCTTT. Protein sequence: CASNRVLNTEAFF. The whole variable domain, remainder taken from reference TRBV19 and TRBJ1-1, is DGGITQSPKYLFRKEGQNVTLSCEQNLNHDAMYWYRQDPGQGLRLIYYSQIVNDFQKGDIAEGYSVSREKKESFPLTVTSAQKNPTAFYLCASNRVLNTEAFFGQGTRLTVV.

The chain employs TRBV7-9 and TRBJ2-7, with 8 bases fitting TRBD1. Germline loops: CDR1 SEHNR, CDR2 FQNEAQ (reference sequence). V gave up 4 bases and J gave up 6 bases; unmatched junction bases: 2. CDR3 length: 12 amino acids. CDR3 sequence reads: CASSWTGLEQYF. The CDR3 nucleotides read TGTGCCAGCAGCTGGACAGGGCTCGAGCAGTACTTC. Full variable domain (rest looked up from reference TRBV7-9 and TRBJ2-7): DTGVSQNPRHKITKRGQNVTFRCDPISEHNRLYWYRQTLGQGPEFLTYFQNEAQLEKSRLLSDRFSAERPKGSFSTLEIQRTEQGDSAMYLCASSWTGLEQYFGPGTRLTVT.

The rearrangement uses TRBV5-6 and TRBJ1-5; 10 bases agree with TRBD1. Germline values: CDR1 SGHDT, CDR2 YYEEEE. The CDR3 is 14 residues long. V lost 4 bases and J lost 6; bases outside the gene matches: 4. The chain's CDR3 is CASSDWTGGQPQHF. CDR3 coding DNA: TGTGCCAGCAGCGACTGGACAGGGGGTCAGCCCCAGCATTTT.

This chain uses TRBV7-9 with TRBJ1-4, with 7 bases matching TRBD1. The CDR3 runs to 14 residues. Germline V gene lookup returns CDR1 SEHNR and CDR2 FQNEAQ (reference sequence). With V trimmed by 5 bases and J by 7 bases, 7 bases remained unmatched. CDR3 bases: TGTGCCAGCAGCCAGGGGGAAGTGGGTGAAAAACTGTTTTTT. Protein sequence: CASSQGEVGEKLFF.

The chain has TRBV3-1 (or the pseudogene TRBV3-2) and TRBJ2-4; D is ambiguous. V lost 5 bases and J 4 bases, leaving 18 bases between the germline ends. The CDR3 runs to 16 residues. Germline lookup yields CDR1 LGHDT and CDR2 YNNKEL (reference sequence). For the CDR3, the DNA is TGTGCCAGCAGCAGATTTTCTCTGCAAAGAAAAAACATTCAGTACTTC. It codes for CASSRFSLQRKNIQYF.

The chain uses TRBV6-5 and TRBJ2-7, with D possibly TRBD1 on 5 matching bases. Looked up from germline, CDR1 is MNHEY and CDR2 is SVGAGI. V lost 7 bases and J 9 bases, leaving 16 bases between the germline ends. This CDR3 has 12 amino acids. CDR3 sequence reads: CASNTVGAGQYF. The CDR3 region has the DNA TGTGCCAGCAACACAGTAGGGGCCGGGCAGTACTTC.

This chain joins TRBV2 and TRBJ2-5, with D unclear. The V end was cut by 10 bases, the J end by 4 bases, with 13 bases between. This CDR3 spans 12 amino acids. Germline CDR1 and CDR2: SNHLY and FYNNEI. Written as DNA, the CDR3 is TGTGCCACCTTCCTAGGGCCAGAGACCCAGTACTTC. Protein product: CATFLGPETQYF.

J is TRBJ1-4 and V is TRBV6-5, with TRBD1 as a possible D gene (6 bases). Germline values: CDR1 MNHEY, CDR2 SVGAGI. The CDR3 consists of 14 residues. V was trimmed by 6 bases and J by 7 bases, leaving 15 bases between them. CDR3 sequence (DNA): TGTGCCAGCAGCAGCAGGAGAGGGGGTGAAAAACTGTTTTTT. This translates into CASSSRRGGEKLFF.

The chain combines TRBV5-1 with TRBJ1-1; D is unresolved. CDR1 and CDR2 from the germline V gene are SGHRS and YFSETQ. Deletions cut 2 bases from V and 0 bases from J, with 5 bases between. The CDR3 has 13 residues. The CDR3 here is CASSFLMNTEAFF. The DNA for the CDR3 is TGCGCCAGCAGCTTTTTAATGAACACTGAAGCTTTCTTT.

This rearrangement joins TRBV6-5 to TRBJ1-6; TRBD1 might be the D (6 bases). The germline V gene encodes CDR1 MNHEY and CDR2 SVGAGI. The CDR3 is 12 amino acids. V lost 6 bases, J lost 14 bases, and 14 bases lay in between. The CDR3: CASSQGGVALHF. CDR3 nucleotides: TGTGCCAGCAGCCAAGGGGGGGTCGCCCTCCACTTT.

A single count supports this clone. The gene calls are TRBV2 and TRBJ1-2; a possible D gene is TRBD1 (6 bases). The CDR3 spans 14 residues. V was cut by 6 bases and J by 4 bases, with 15 bases left in between. CDR1 and CDR2 from the germline V gene are SNHLY and FYNNEI. The chain's CDR3 is CASRLQGDGYGYTF. CDR3 in DNA: TGTGCCAGCAGACTACAGGGCGACGGCTATGGCTACACCTTC.

Only one count was recorded for this clone. This sequence joins TRBV6-5 and TRBJ1-1; no firm D call. Germline CDR1 reads MNHEY; CDR2 reads SVGAGI. Trimming took 6 bases from V and 0 from J, leaving 5 bases between them. This CDR3 has 12 amino acids. The DNA for the CDR3 is TGTGCCAGCAGACCAGTGAACACTGAAGCTTTCTTT. As protein: CASRPVNTEAFF.

This clone was seen a single time. The J gene is TRBJ1-2, the V gene TRBV5-1; no firm D call. Germline V gene data show CDR1 as SGHRS and CDR2 as YFSETQ. The CDR3 sequence is 16 residues long. V gave up 7 bases and J gave up 2 bases, with 21 bases separating them. The CDR3: CASCLYSGSSNYGYTF. The DNA of the CDR3 is TGCGCCAGCTGCCTTTATTCTGGCAGTTCCAACTATGGCTACACCTTC. Full variable domain (remainder filled in from reference TRBV5-1 and TRBJ1-2): KAGVTQTPRYLIKTRGQQVTLSCSPISGHRSVSWYQQTPGQGLQFLFEYFSETQRNKGNFPGRFSGRQFSNSRSEMNVSTLELGDSALYLCASCLYSGSSNYGYTFGSGTRLTVV.

CDR3: CASSQATSGGQETQYF. Written as DNA, the CDR3 is TGCGCCAGCAGCCAGGCGACTAGCGGGGGCCAAGAGACCCAGTACTTC. The chain combines TRBV4-1 with TRBJ2-5, with TRBD2 identical over 12 bases. This CDR3 is built from 16 residues. V was clipped by 3 bases and J by 1 base; unmatched bases: 3. In germline, CDR1 is MGHRA, CDR2 YSYEKL.

The chain carries TRBV27 and TRBJ2-3, with 9 bases lining up with TRBD2. The CDR3 totals 16 residues. V lost 6 bases and J lost 4; bases outside the gene matches: 11. CDR1 and CDR2 from the germline V gene are MNHEY and SMNVEV (reference sequence). In DNA form, the CDR3 reads TGTGCCAGCAGGCCCGGGACTAGCTCCATGGCAGATACGCAGTATTTT. Translated: CASRPGTSSMADTQYF.

The chain links TRBV5-1 to TRBJ2-4; 10 bases are a match to TRBD1. This CDR3 contains 17 residues. The germline V gene has CDR1 SGHRS and CDR2 YFSETQ. Trimming removed 4 bases from V and 3 bases from J; junction bases left unmatched: 10. CDR3 in amino acids: CASSAGQGGMSKNIQYF. CDR3 DNA sequence: TGCGCCAGCAGCGCAGGACAGGGGGGAATGAGCAAAAACATTCAGTACTTC.